These 4 T cell receptor beta chains share one sample of origin, sequenced in a study of T cells in Graves' hyperthyroidism and ophthalmopathy. TCR beta CDR3 regions were amplified from RNA. HTBI primers were used for first-round RT-PCR of the TCR CDR3. From the multiplex PCR reads, TCRdb called clonotypes with MiXCR, one entry per CDR3 protein. The table shows roughly 650,000 distinct CDR3 sequences, with about a sixth occurring only once. Sample: blood. The receptors stem from a woman between 40 and 55 years old with Graves' ophthalmopathy.

This clonotype has ten or more counts. The chain recombines TRBV28 with TRBJ2-7; 9 positions match TRBD1. V lost 2 bases and J lost 5; bases outside the gene matches: 16. The CDR3 consists of 18 residues. Per the germline V gene, CDR1 is MDHEN and CDR2 is SYDVKM. CDR3 amino acids: CASSLGGTPGTGSHEQYF. CDR3 nucleotide sequence: TGTGCCAGCAGTTTAGGGGGGACTCCCGGGACAGGGTCCCACGAGCAGTACTTC.

This rearrangement joins TRBV24-1 to TRBJ1-2, with 8 bases fitting TRBD1. The germline V gene encodes CDR1 KGHDR and CDR2 SFDVKD. Trimming removed 7 bases from V and 3 bases from J; junction bases left unmatched: 6. This CDR3 has 14 amino acids. CDR3 region: CATRATGEDYGYTF. CDR3 nucleotides: TGTGCCACCAGAGCGACAGGGGAGGACTATGGCTACACCTTC.

This clonotype occurred a few times. The rearrangement joins TRBV10-2 to TRBJ2-5; D ambiguous. This CDR3 comprises 15 residues. V lost 4 bases to trimming and J lost 4 bases, with 16 bases between them. The germline CDR1 and CDR2 sequences are WSHSY and SAAADI. CDR3 protein: CASSVPGLGGETQYF. The CDR3 nucleotides are TGCGCCAGCAGTGTTCCGGGTTTGGGTGGAGAGACCCAGTACTTC.

V and J are TRBV19 and TRBJ2-3; 7 nucleotides match TRBD1. This CDR3 has 15 amino acids. V shed 7 bases and J 5 bases; nucleotides not matched to a gene: 12. CDR1 LNHDA and CDR2 SQIVND come from the germline V gene (reference sequence). In DNA, the CDR3 is TGTGCCAGTACCCCGAGAGGGGGCTCCGGAGATACGCAGTATTTT. This gives the protein CASTPRGGSGDTQYF.